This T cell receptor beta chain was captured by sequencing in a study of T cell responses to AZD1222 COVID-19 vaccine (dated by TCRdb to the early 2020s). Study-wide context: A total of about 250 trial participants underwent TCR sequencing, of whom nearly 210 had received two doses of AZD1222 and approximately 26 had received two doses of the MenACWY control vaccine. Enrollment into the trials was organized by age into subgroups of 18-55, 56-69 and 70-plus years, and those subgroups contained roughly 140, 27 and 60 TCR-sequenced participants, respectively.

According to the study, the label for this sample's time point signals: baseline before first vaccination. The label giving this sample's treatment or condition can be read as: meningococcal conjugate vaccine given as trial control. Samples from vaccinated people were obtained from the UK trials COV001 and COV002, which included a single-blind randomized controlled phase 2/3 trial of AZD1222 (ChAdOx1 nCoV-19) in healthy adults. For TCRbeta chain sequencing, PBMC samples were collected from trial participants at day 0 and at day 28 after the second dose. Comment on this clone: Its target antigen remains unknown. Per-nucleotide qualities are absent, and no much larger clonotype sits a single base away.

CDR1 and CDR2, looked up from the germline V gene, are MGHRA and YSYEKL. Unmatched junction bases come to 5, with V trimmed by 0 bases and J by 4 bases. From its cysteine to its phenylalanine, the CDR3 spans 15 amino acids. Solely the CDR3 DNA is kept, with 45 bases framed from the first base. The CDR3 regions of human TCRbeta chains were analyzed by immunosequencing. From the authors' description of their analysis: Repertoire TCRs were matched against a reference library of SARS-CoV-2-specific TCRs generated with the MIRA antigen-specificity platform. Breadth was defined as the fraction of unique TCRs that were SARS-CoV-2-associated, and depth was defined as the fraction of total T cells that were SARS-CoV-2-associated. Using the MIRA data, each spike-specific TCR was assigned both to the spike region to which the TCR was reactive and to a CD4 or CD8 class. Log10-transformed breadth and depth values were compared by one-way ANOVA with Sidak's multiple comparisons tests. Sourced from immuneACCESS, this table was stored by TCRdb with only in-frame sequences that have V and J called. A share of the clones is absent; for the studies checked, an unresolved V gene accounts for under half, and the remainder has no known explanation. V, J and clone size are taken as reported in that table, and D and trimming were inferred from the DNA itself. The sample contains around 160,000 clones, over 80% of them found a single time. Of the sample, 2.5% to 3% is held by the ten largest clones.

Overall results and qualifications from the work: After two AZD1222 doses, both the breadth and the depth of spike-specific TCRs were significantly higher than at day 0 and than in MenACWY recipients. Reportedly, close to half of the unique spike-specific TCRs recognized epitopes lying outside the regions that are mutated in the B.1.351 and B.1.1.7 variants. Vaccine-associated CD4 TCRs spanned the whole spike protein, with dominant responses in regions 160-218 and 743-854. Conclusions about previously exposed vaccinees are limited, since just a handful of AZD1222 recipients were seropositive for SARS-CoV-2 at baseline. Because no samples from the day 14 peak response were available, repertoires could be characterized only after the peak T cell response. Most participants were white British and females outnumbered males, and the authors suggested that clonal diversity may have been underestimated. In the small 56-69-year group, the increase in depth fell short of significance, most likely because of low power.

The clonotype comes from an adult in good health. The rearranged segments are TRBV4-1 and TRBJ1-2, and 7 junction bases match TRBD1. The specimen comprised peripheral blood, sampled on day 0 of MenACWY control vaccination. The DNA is TGCGCCAGCAGCCAAGACTTACAGGGGATCTATGGCTACACCTTC. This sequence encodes CASSQDLQGIYGYTF.